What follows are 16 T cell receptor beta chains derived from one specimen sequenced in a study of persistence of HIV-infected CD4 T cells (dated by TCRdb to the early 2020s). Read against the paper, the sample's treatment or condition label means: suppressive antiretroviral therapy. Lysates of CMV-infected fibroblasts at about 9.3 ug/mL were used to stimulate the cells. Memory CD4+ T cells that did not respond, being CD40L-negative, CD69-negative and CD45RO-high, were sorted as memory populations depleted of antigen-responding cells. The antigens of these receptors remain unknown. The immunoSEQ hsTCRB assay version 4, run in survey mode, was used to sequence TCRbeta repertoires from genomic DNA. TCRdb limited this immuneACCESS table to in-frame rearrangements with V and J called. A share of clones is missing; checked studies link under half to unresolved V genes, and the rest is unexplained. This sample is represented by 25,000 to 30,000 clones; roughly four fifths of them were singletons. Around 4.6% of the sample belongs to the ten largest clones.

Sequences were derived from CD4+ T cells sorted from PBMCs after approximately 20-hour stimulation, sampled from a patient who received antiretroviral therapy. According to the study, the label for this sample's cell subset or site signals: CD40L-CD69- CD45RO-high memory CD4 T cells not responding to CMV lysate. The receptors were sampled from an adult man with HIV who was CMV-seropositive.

CDR3 in amino acids: CASGAQGGNQPQHF. CDR3 coding DNA: TGTGCCAGCGGCGCCCAGGGAGGCAATCAGCCCCAGCATTTT. The V and J genes are TRBV28 and TRBJ1-5, with a weak D call TRBD1 (5 bases). In germline, CDR1 is MDHEN, CDR2 SYDVKM. The V end was cut by 8 bases, the J end by 2 bases, with 13 bases between. This CDR3 has 14 residues. The variable domain in full, with the rest retrieved from reference TRBV28 and TRBJ1-5, is DVKVTQSSRYLVKRTGEKVFLECVQDMDHENMFWYRQDPGLGLRLIYFSYDVKMKEKGDIPEGYSVSREKKERFSLILESASTNQTSMYLCASGAQGGNQPQHFGDGTRLSIL.

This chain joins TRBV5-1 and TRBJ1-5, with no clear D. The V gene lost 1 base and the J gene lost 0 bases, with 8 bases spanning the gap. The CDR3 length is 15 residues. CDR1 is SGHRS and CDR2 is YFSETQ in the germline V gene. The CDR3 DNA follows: TGCGCCAGCAGCTTGTGGGGTTATAGCAATCAGCCCCAGCATTTT. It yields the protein CASSLWGYSNQPQHF. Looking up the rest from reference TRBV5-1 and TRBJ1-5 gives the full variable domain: KAGVTQTPRYLIKTRGQQVTLSCSPISGHRSVSWYQQTPGQGLQFLFEYFSETQRNKGNFPGRFSGRQFSNSRSEMNVSTLELGDSALYLCASSLWGYSNQPQHFGDGTRLSIL.

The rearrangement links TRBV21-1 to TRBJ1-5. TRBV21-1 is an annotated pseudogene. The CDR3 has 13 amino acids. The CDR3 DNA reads TGTGCCCCTGGGGATCGCGGCAATCAGCCCCAGCATTTT. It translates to CAPGDRGNQPQHF.

This CDR3 is CASSQERYGQFF. In DNA form, the CDR3 reads TGTGCCAGCAGCCAAGAGAGGTATGGGCAGTTCTTC. The chain employs TRBV3-1 (or the pseudogene TRBV3-2) and TRBJ2-1; D gene uncertain. The CDR3 runs 12 residues. CDR1 and CDR2 from the germline V gene are LGHDT and YNNKEL (reference sequence). With 0 bases removed from V and 12 bases from J, the gap between germline ends came to 9 bases.

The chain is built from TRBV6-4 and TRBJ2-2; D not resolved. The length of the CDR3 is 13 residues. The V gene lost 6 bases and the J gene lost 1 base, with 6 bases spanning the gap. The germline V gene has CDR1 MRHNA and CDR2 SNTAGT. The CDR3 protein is CASRPENTGELFF. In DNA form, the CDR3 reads TGTGCCAGCAGGCCAGAGAACACCGGGGAGCTGTTTTTT.

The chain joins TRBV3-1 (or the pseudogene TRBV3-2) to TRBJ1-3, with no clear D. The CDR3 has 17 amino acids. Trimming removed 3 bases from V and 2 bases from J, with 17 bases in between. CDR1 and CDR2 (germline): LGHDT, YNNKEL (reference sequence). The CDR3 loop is CASSHTLGRMTGNTIYF. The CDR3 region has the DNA TGTGCCAGCAGCCATACCTTGGGCAGAATGACTGGAAACACCATATATTTT.

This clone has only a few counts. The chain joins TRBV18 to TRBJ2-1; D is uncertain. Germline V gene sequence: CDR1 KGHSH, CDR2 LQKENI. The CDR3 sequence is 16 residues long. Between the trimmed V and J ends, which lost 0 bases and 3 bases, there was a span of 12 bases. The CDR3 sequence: CASSPPSTVYYNEQFF. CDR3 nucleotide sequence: TGTGCCAGCTCACCACCGAGCACAGTCTACTACAATGAGCAGTTCTTC.

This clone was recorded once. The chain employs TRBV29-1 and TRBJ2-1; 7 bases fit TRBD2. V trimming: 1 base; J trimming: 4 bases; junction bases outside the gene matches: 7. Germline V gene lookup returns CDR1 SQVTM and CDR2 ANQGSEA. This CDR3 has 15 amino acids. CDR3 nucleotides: TGCAGCGTTGAAGTTTCAGCGGGACTATACAATGAGCAGTTCTTC. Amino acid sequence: CSVEVSAGLYNEQFF.

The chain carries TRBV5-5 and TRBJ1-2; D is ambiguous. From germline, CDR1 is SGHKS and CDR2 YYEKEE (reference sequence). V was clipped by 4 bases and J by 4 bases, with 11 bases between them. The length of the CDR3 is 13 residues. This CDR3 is CASSPRAAYGYTF. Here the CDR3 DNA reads TGTGCCAGCAGCCCTAGGGCGGCCTATGGCTACACCTTC.

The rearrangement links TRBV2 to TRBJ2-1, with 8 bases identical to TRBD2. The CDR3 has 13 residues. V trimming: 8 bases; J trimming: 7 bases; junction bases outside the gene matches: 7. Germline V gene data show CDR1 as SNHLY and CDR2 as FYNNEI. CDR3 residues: CASAPLAGNEQFF. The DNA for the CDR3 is TGTGCCAGCGCCCCCCTAGCGGGTAATGAGCAGTTCTTC.

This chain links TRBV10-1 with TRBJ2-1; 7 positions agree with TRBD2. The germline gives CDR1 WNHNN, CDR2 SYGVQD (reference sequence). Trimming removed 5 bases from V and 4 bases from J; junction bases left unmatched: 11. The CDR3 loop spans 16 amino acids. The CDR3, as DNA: TGCGCCAGCAGTCCATCCAAGGGCGGGGGTTACAATGAGCAGTTCTTC. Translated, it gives CASSPSKGGGYNEQFF.

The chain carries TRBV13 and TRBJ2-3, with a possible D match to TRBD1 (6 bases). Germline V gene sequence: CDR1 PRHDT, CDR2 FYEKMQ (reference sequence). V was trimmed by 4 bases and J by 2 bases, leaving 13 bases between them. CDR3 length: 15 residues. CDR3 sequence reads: CASSSPTGLTDTQYF. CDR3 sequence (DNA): TGTGCCAGCAGCTCACCCACAGGGCTCACAGATACGCAGTATTTT.

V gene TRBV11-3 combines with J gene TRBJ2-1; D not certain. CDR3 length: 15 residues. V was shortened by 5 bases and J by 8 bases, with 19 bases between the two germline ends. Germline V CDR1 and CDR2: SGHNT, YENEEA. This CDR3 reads CASSLGLEPRDEQFF. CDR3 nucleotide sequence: TGTGCCAGCAGCCTCGGTTTAGAACCAAGGGATGAGCAGTTCTTC. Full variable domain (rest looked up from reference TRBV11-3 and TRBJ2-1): EAGVVQSPRYKIIEKKQPVAFWCNPISGHNTLYWYLQNLGQGPELLIRYENEEAVDDSQLPKDRFSAERLKGVDSTLKIQPAELGDSAVYLCASSLGLEPRDEQFFGPGTRLTVL.

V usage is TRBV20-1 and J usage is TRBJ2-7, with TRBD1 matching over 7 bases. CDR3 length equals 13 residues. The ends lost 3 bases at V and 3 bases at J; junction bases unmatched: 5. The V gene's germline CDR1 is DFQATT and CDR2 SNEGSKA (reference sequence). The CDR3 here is CSASRQGNYEQYF. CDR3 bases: TGCAGTGCTAGTAGACAGGGTAACTACGAGCAGTACTTC.

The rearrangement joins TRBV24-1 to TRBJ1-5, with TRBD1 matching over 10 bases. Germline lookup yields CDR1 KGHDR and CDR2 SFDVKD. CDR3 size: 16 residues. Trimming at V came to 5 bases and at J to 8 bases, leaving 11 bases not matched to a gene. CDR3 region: CATSGGTGALNEPQHF. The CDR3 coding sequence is TGTGCCACCAGTGGGGGGACAGGGGCCTTGAATGAGCCCCAGCATTTT.

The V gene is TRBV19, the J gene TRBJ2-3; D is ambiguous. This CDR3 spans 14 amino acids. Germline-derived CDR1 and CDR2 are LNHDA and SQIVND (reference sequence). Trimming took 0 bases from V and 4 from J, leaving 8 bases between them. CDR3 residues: CASSIEDTSDTQYF. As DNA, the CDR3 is TGTGCCAGTAGTATAGAAGACACATCAGATACGCAGTATTTT.